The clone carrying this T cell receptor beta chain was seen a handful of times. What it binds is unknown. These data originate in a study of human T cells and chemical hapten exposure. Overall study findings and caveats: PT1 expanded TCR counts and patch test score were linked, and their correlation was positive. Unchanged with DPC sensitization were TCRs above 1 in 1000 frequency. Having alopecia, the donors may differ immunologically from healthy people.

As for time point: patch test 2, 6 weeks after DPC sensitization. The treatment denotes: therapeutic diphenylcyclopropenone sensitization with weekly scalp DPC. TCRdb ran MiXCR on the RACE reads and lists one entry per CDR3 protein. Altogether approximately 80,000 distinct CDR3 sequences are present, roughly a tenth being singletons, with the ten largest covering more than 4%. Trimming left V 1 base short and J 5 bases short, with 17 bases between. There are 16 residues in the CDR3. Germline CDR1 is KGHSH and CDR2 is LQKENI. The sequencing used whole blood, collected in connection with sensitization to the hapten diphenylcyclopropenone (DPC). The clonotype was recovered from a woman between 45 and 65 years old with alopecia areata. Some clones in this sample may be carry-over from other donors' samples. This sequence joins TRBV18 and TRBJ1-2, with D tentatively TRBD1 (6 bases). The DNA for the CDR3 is TGTGCCAGCTCACCACTTTTTGGACAGCCCCGTTATGGCTACACCTTC. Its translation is CASSPLFGQPRYGYTF.